One and the same sample provided the 4 T cell receptor beta chains below, sequenced in a study of blood T cells in healthy people across ages (dated by TCRdb to about 2015). Preparation of the library involved 5' RACE. Sequencing took place on an Illumina HiSeq 2500. A second PCR of about 7 to 12 cycles was performed with a sample-barcoded 5' primer and a J-beta primer mix. The public sequencing data were trimmed at Q25 with fastp and processed into clonotypes with MiXCR by TCRdb, which kept only in-frame beta chains. Identical CDR3 proteins give one entry, which carries the most common genes and DNA. The sample table shows 780,000 or so distinct CDR3 sequences, and 45% to 70% are seen once. The biggest ten clones account for under 30% of the sample. Sequences were obtained from blood. The receptors were sampled from a middle-aged man in good health.

The V call is TRBV28, the J call TRBJ2-7; D remains unclear. CDR1 is MDHEN and CDR2 is SYDVKM in the germline V gene. CDR3 length: 13 amino acids. Trimming removed 2 bases at V and 4 bases at J, with 9 bases between. CDR3 region: CASSLRKAYEQYF. CDR3 in DNA: TGTGCCAGCAGTTTAAGGAAGGCTTACGAGCAGTACTTC.

V is TRBV7-9 and J is TRBJ1-1; D is ambiguous. The CDR3 contains 14 residues. Germline CDR1 SEHNR, CDR2 FQNEAQ (reference sequence). Trimming cost V 5 bases and J 1 base, with 11 bases left between them. Written as DNA, the CDR3 is TGTGCCAGCAGCGCAAGGGTAGGGAACACTGAAGCTTTCTTT. Its translation is CASSARVGNTEAFF. The full variable domain, with the rest looked up from reference TRBV7-9 and TRBJ1-1, is DTGVSQNPRHKITKRGQNVTFRCDPISEHNRLYWYRQTLGQGPEFLTYFQNEAQLEKSRLLSDRFSAERPKGSFSTLEIQRTEQGDSAMYLCASSARVGNTEAFFGQGTRLTVV.

The gene calls are TRBV2 and TRBJ1-6, with TRBD1 as a possible D gene (5 bases). CDR3 length: 15 residues. From germline, CDR1 is SNHLY and CDR2 FYNNEI. Trimming cost V 4 bases and J 7 bases, with 14 bases left between them. In DNA, the CDR3 is TGTGCCAGCAGTGCCGGTCGGCAGGGAAATTCACCCCTCCACTTT. Translation gives CASSAGRQGNSPLHF.

This chain connects TRBV10-3 to TRBJ2-3; unclear D gene. The CDR3 is 17 amino acids. Deletions cut 1 base from V and 4 bases from J, with 18 bases between. The germline V gene encodes CDR1 ENHRY and CDR2 SYGVKD. CDR3 nucleotides: TGTGCCATCAGTGAGTTTCTAGGAACTCCGAACGCAGATACGCAGTATTTT. Translation gives CAISEFLGTPNADTQYF.